These 4 T cell receptor beta chains came from one sample sequenced in a study of cytomegalovirus exposure and HLA in healthy donors. PCR primers comprised 60 Vbeta and 13 Jbeta primers. Clones were read by immunoSEQ multiplex PCR, and TCRdb kept only the in-frame ones, dropping some. This sample carries about 110,000 clones, roughly an eighth of them seen once, and the ten largest clones take around 15%. The sample was PBMCs. The receptor set was obtained from a man aged 40-55 years in good health and CMV-seropositive.

The V gene is TRBV2, the J gene TRBJ2-5, with TRBD1 matching 8 bases. The CDR3 sequence is 12 residues long. CDR1 SNHLY and CDR2 FYNNEI come from the germline V gene. Trimming cost V 6 bases and J 8 bases; bases outside gene matches: 5. CDR3 coding DNA: TGTGCCAGCAGCTGGGACAGGTTTACCCAGTACTTC. Encoded protein: CASSWDRFTQYF. The full variable domain, in which reference TRBV2 and TRBJ2-5 provide the parts outside the CDR3, is EPEVTQTPSHQVTQMGQEVILRCVPISNHLYFYWYRQILGQKVEFLVSFYNNEISEKSEIFDDQFSVERPDGSNFTLKIRSTKLEDSAMYFCASSWDRFTQYFGPGTRLLVL.

This clone has more than one count but fewer than ten. The rearrangement links TRBV28 to TRBJ2-5; TRBD1 matches 8 bases. The CDR3 covers 14 residues. In germline, CDR1 is MDHEN, CDR2 SYDVKM. The ends lost 4 bases at V and 3 bases at J; junction bases unmatched: 4. The CDR3 nucleotides are TGTGCCAGCAGTTCCCCGGACAGGGAAGAGACCCAGTACTTC. Its translation: CASSSPDREETQYF.

J is TRBJ1-1 and V is TRBV27; 8 nucleotides align to TRBD1. This CDR3 is built from 14 residues. Germline V gene sequence: CDR1 MNHEY, CDR2 SMNVEV (reference sequence). V shed 5 bases and J 3 bases; nucleotides not matched to a gene: 5. The CDR3 bases are TGTGCCAGCAGTCCGCGACAGGGGCACACTGAAGCTTTCTTT. Protein sequence: CASSPRQGHTEAFF.

This clone was seen a handful of times. The CDR3 loop is CASSYSTGLNTIYF. CDR3 in DNA: TGTGCCAGCAGTTACTCAACAGGGCTAAACACCATATATTTT. V usage is TRBV6-6 and J usage is TRBJ1-3; maybe TRBD1 (6 bases). The CDR3 spans 14 residues. Germline CDR1 is MNHNY and CDR2 is SVGAGI (reference sequence). With 0 bases removed from V and 6 bases from J, the gap between germline ends came to 9 bases.